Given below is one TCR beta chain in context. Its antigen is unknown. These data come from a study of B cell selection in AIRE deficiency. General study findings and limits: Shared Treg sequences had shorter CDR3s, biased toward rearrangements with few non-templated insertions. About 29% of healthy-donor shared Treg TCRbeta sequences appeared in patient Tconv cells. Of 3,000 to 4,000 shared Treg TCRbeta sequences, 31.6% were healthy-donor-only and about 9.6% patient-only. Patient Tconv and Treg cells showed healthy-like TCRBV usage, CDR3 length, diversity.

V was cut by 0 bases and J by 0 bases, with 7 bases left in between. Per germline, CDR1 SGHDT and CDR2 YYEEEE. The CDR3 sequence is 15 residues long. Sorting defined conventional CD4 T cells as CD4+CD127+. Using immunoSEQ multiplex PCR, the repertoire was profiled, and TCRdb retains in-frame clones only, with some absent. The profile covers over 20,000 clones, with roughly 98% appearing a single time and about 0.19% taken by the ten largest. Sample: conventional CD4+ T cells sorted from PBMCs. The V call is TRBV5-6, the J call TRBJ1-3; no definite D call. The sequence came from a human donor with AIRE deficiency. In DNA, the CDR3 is TGTGCCAGCAGCTTGGAGCCACTCTCTGGAAACACCATATATTTT. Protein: CASSLEPLSGNTIYF.